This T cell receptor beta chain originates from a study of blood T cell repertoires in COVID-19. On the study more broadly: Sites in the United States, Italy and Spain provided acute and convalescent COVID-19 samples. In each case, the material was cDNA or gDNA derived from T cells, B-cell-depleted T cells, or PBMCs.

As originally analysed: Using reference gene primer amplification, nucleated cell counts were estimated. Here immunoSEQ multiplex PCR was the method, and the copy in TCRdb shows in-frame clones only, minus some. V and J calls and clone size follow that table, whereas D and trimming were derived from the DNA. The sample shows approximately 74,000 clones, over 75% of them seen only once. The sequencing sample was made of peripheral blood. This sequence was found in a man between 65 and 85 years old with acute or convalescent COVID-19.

CDR3: CASLGWEGKDTQYF. CDR3 DNA sequence: TGTGCCAGCCTCGGTTGGGAGGGTAAAGATACGCAGTATTTT. This chain links TRBV28 with TRBJ2-3, with 7 bases lining up with TRBD2. This CDR3 spans 14 amino acids. Losses at the gene ends were 8 bases for V and 5 bases for J; bases not matched to a gene: 10. The germline CDR1 and CDR2 sequences are MDHEN and SYDVKM.